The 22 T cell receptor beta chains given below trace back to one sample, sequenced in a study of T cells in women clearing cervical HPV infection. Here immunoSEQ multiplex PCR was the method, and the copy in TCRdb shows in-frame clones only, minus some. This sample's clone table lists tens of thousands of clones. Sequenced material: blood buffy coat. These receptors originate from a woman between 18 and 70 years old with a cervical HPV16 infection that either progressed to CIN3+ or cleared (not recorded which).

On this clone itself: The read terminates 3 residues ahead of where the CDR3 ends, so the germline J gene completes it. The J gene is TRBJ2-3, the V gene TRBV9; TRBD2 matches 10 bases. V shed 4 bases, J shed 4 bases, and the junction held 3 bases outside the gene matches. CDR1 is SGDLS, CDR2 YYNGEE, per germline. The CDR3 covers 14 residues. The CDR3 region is CASSLLAGSDTQYF. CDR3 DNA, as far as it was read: TGTGCCAGCAGCTTACTAGCGGGGTCAGATACG.

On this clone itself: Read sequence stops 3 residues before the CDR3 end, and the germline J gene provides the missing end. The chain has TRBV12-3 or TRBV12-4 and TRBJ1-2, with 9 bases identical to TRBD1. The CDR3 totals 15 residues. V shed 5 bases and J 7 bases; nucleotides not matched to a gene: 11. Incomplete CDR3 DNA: TGTGCCAGCAGTGCCAACAGGGGGCGGAGTGGTGGC. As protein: CASSANRGRSGG. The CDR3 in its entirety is CASSANRGRSGGYTF.

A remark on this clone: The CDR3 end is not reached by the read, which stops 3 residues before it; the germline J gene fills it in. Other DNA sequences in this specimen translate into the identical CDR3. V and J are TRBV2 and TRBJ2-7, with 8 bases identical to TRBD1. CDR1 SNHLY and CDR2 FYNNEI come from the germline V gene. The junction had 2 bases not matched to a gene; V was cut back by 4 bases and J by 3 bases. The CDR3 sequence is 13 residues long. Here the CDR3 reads CASSATGGYEQYF. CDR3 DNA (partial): TGTGCCAGCAGTGCTACAGGGGGCTACGAG.

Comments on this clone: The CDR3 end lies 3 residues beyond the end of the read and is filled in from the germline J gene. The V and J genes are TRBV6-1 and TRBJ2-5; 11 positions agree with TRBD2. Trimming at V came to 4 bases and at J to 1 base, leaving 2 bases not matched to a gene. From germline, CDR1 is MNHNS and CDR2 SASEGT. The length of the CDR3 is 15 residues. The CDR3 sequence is CASSALAGGQETQYF. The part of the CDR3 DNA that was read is TGTGCCAGCAGTGCTCTAGCGGGGGGCCAAGAGACC.

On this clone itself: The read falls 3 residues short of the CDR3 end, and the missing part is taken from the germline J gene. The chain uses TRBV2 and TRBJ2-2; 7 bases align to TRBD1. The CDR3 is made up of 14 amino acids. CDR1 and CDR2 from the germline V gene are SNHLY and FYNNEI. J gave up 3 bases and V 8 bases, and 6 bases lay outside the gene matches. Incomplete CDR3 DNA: TGTGCCAGCGCCAGGACAGGTCACACCGGGGAG. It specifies CASARTGHTGE. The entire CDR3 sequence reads CASARTGHTGELFF.

CDR3 DNA (partial): TGTGCCAGCAGTGACAAGGTACCAGATACC. Residues: CASSDKVPDT. The full CDR3 protein reads CASSDKVPDTYTF. The genes are TRBV6-1 and TRBJ1-2; D is unresolved. The read ends 3 residues shy of where the CDR3 ends; the end is completed using the germline J gene. Germline CDR1 reads MNHNS; CDR2 reads SASEGT. The CDR3 runs to 13 residues.

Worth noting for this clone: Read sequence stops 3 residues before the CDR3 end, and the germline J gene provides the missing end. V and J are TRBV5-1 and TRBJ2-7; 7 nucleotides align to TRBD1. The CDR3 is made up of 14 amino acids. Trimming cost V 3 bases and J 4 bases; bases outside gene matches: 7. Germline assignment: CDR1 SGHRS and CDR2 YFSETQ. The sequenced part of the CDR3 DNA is TGCGCCAGCAGCTATAACCGGGACAGTTACGAG. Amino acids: CASSYNRDSYE. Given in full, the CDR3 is CASSYNRDSYEQYF.

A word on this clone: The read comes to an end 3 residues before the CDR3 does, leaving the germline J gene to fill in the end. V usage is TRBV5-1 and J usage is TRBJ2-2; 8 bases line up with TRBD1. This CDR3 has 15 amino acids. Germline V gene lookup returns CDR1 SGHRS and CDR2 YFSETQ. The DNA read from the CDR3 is TGCGCCAGCAGCCCCGGACAGGGAGCAACCGAAAAG. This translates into CASSPGQGATEK. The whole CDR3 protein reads CASSPGQGATEKLFF.

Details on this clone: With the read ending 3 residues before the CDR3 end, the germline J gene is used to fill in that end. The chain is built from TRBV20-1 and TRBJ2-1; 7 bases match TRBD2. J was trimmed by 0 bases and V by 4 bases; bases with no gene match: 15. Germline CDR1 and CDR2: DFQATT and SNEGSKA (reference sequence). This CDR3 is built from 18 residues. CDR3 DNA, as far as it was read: TGCAGTGCTATACCGCCTAGCGGCCGACCTAGCTCCTACAATGAG. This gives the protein CSAIPPSGRPSSYNE. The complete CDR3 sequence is CSAIPPSGRPSSYNEQFF.

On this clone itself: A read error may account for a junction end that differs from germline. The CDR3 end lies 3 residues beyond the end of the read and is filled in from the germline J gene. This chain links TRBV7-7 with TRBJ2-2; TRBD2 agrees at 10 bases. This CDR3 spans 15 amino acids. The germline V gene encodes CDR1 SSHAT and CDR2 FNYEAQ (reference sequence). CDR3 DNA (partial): TGTGCTAGCAGCTCTCTAGCGGGGGCCTCTGGGGAG. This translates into CASSSLAGASGE. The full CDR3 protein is CASSSLAGASGELFF. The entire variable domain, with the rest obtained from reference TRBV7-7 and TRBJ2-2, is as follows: GAGVSQSPRYKVTKRGQDVTLRCDPISSHATLYWYQQALGQGPEFLTYFNYEAQPDKSGLPSDRFSAERPEGSISTLTIQRTEQRDSAMYRCASSSLAGASGELFFGEGSRLTVL.

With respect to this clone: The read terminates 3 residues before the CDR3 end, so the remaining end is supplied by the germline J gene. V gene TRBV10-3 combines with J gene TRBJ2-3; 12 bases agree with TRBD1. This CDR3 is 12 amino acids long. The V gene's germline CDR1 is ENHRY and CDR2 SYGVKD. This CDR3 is CAIGTGGETQYF. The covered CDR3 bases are TGTGCCATCGGGACAGGGGGCGAGACG.

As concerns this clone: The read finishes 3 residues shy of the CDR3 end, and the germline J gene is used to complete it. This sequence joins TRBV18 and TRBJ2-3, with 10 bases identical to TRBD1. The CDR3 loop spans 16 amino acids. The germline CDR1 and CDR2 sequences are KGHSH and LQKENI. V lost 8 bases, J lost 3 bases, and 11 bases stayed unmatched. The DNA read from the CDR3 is TGTGCCAGCACCTTGGGACAGGGGTTGATTACAGATACG. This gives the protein CASTLGQGLITDT. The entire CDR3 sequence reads CASTLGQGLITDTQYF.

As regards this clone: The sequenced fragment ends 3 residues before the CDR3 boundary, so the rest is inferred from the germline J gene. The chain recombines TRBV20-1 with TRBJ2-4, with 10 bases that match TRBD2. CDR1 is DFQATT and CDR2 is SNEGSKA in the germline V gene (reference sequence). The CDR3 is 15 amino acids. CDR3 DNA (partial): TGCAGTGCTAGAGGAGCTAGCGGGGGTGACAATGAT. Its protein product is CSARGASGGDND. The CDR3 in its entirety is CSARGASGGDNDQYF.

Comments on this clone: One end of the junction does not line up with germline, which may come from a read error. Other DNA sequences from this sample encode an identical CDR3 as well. CDR3 DNA (partial): TGTGCCAGCTCACCACGGGGCCAGGCGGTCTCTGGAAACACG. The encoded protein is CASSPRGQAVSGNT. In full, the CDR3 reads CASSPRGQAVSGNTIYF. This chain uses TRBV18 with TRBJ1-3; possibly TRBD1 for D (5 bases). Read sequence stops 3 residues before the CDR3 end, and the germline J gene provides the missing end. Looked up from germline, CDR1 is KGHSH and CDR2 is LQKENI. The CDR3 sequence is 17 residues long.

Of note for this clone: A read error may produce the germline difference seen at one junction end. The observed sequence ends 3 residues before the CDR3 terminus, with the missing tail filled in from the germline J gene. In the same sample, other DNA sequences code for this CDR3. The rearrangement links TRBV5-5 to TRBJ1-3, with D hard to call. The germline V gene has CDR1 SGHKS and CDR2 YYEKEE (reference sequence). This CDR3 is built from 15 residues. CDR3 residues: CASSMDGFSGNTIYF. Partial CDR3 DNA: TGTGCCAGCAGCATGGACGGGTTCTCTGGAAACACA.

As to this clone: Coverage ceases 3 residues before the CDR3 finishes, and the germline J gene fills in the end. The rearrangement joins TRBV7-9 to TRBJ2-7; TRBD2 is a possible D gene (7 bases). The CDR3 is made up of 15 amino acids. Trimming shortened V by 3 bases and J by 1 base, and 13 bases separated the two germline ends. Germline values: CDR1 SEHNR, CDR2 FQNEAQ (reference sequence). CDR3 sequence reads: CASSLGGPGSYEQYF. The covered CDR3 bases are TGTGCCAGCAGCTTGGGGGGGCCAGGATCCTACGAG.

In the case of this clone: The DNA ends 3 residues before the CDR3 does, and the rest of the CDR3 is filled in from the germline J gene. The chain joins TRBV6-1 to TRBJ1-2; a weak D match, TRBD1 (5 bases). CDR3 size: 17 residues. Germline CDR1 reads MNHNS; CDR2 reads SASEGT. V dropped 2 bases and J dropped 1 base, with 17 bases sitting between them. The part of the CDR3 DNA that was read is TGTGCCAGCAGTGAACCGGTGGGGCAACTACTTAACTATGGC. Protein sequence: CASSEPVGQLLNYG. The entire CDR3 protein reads CASSEPVGQLLNYGYTF.

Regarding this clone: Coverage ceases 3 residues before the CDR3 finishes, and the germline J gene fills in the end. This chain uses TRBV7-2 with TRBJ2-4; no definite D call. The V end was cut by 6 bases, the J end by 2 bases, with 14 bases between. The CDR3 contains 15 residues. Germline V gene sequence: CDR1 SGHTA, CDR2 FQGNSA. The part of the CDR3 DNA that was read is TGTGCCAGCAGGTCAAAGGTCTTAACCAAAAACATT. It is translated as CASRSKVLTKNI. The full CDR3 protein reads CASRSKVLTKNIQYF.

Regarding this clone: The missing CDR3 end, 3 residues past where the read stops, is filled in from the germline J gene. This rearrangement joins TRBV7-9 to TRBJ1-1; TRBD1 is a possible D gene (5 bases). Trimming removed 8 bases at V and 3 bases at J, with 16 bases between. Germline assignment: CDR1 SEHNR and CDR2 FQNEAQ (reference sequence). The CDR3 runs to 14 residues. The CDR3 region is CASGVGRVDTEAFF. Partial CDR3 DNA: TGTGCCAGCGGGGTGGGGCGCGTCGACACTGAA.

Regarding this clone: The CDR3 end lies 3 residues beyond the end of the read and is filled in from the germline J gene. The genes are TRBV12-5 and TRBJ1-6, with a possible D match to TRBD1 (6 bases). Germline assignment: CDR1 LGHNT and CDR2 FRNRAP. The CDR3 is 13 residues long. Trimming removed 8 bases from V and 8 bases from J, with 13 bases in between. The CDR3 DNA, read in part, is TGTGCTAGTAAACAGGGATTGGATTCACCC. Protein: CASKQGLDSP. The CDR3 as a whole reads CASKQGLDSPLHF.

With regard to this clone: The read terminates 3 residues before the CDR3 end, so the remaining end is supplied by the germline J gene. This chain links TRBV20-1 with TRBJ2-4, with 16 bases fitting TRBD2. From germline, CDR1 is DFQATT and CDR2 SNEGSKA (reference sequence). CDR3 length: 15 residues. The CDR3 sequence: CSAGTSGGARGGQYF. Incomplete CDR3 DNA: TGCAGTGCTGGGACTAGCGGGGGGGCTAGGGGAGGT.

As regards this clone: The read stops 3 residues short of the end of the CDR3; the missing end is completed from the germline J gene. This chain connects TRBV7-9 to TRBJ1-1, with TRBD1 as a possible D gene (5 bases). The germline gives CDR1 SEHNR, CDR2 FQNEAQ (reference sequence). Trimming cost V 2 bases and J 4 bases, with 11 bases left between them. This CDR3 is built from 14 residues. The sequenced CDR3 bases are TGTGCCAGCAGCTTATGGGGCTCGGGCACTGAA. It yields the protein CASSLWGSGTE. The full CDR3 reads CASSLWGSGTEAFF.